A selection of T cell receptor beta chains follows, all from one sample in a study of somatic mutations in cytotoxic T cells in rheumatoid arthritis. Assay used: immunoSEQ multiplex PCR; TCRdb lists only in-frame clones, some missing. Counted here are more than 20,000 clones, roughly 80% occurring once; the ten biggest clones make up over 5%. The specimen sequenced was CD8+ T cells sorted from blood. These TCRs come from a man aged 50 to 60 in good health. Each CDR3 is given with its conserved first and last residue. The order of the fields is V gene, J gene, D gene, CDR3 protein. D genes are given only for firm matches.

V gene: TRBV6-1
J gene: TRBJ2-6
D gene: -
CDR3 protein: CASSEIQGGSGANVLTF

V gene: TRBV6-6
J gene: TRBJ2-2
D gene: TRBD1
CDR3 protein: CASSWDRLTGELFF

V gene: TRBV7-2
J gene: TRBJ1-1
D gene: -
CDR3 protein: CASSLEVGGGTEAFF

V gene: TRBV27
J gene: TRBJ1-1
D gene: -
CDR3 protein: CASSFNPRTEAFF

V gene: TRBV5-1
J gene: TRBJ2-5
D gene: TRBD1
CDR3 protein: CASSKTGAPQETQYF

V gene: TRBV9
J gene: TRBJ2-1
D gene: TRBD2
CDR3 protein: CASSPRLAGGGYNEQFF

V gene: TRBV7-9
J gene: -
D gene: TRBD2
CDR3 protein: CASSEGTSREQYF

V gene: TRBV7-8
J gene: TRBJ2-1
D gene: -
CDR3 protein: CASSQGGTAGREQFF

V gene: TRBV5-6
J gene: TRBJ2-1
D gene: -
CDR3 protein: CASIGRLTDHNEQFF

V gene: TRBV13
J gene: TRBJ2-1
D gene: TRBD2
CDR3 protein: CASSPRTSGNNEQFF